The clone carrying this T cell receptor beta chain was detected a few times. This sample is drawn from a study of blood T cells in healthy people across ages. Whole-study context: Template-switching capture recovered about one barcoded beta molecule per two T cells.

Next came a second PCR, run for roughly 7 to 12 cycles, which used a sample-barcoded 5' primer along with a J-beta primer mix. A single record per CDR3 protein comes from TCRdb applying MiXCR to the 5' RACE reads. Of some 780,000 distinct CDR3 sequences listed, just over 55% are singletons. Each donor supplied approximately 10 milliliters of peripheral blood. Extracted total RNA amounted to at least 6 micrograms for each sample. The CDR3 sequence is 15 residues long. From germline, CDR1 is MNHEY and CDR2 SMNVEV (reference sequence). V lost 4 bases and J lost 0; bases outside the gene matches: 4. The sequence derives from a man aged 35 to 55 in good health. The sample consisted of blood. The genes are TRBV27 and TRBJ2-5; 8 nucleotides match TRBD2. CDR3 in amino acids: CASSSLLADQETQYF. CDR3 coding DNA: TGTGCCAGCAGTTCCCTACTAGCGGACCAAGAGACCCAGTACTTC.